The sample holds a few counts of the clone carrying this TCR beta chain. Antigen specificity is unknown. What was amplified from RNA transcripts were TCR beta CDR3 regions. HTBI primers were used for first-round RT-PCR of the TCR CDR3. Each CDR3 protein is one row after TCRdb ran MiXCR on the multiplex PCR reads. Altogether about 350,000 distinct CDR3 sequences are present, around 14% being singletons, with the ten largest covering 20% to 25%. This record belongs to a study of T cells in Graves' hyperthyroidism and ophthalmopathy. Notes on the study in general: Model output signaled ophthalmopathy a median roughly 6 months ahead of onset. Ophthalmopathy cases were set apart from stable hyperthyroidism by a 13 V-J model.

This receptor was obtained from a woman under 40 with Graves' hyperthyroidism. The sequenced sample consisted of blood.

CDR3 loop: CASSLTGGGETQYF. For the CDR3, the DNA is TGTGCCAGCAGCCTAACAGGGGGCGGAGAGACCCAGTACTTC. The rearrangement links TRBV3-1 to TRBJ2-5, with 9 bases fitting TRBD1. CDR1 LGHDT and CDR2 YNNKEL come from the germline V gene (reference sequence). This CDR3 contains 14 residues. V trimming: 4 bases; J trimming: 4 bases; junction bases outside the gene matches: 4.